This T cell receptor (beta chain) emerged from a study of T cells in localized non-small cell lung cancer. Notes on this clone: As yet, its antigen is unknown.

Clones were read by immunoSEQ multiplex PCR, and TCRdb kept only the in-frame ones, dropping some. The sample consists of 35,000 to 40,000 clones, roughly 80% of them appearing once. Study-wide points: Heterogeneity cannot be ruled out, as sequencing used one tumor region only. Appearance in adjacent lung was seen for a median approximately 59 of the top 100 tumor clones.

The V and J ends lost 5 bases and 0 bases respectively, with 10 bases between them. The CDR3 consists of 14 residues. Germline CDR1 SGHRS, CDR2 YFSETQ. The specimen comprised peripheral blood, sampled before any cancer treatment. This sequence originates from a male donor aged 60 or older with stage III squamous cell lung carcinoma. The chain uses TRBV5-1 and TRBJ2-3, with a tentative D call TRBD1 (6 bases). This CDR3 reads CASRGQPSTDTQYF. The CDR3 DNA reads TGCGCCAGCAGAGGACAGCCTAGCACAGATACGCAGTATTTT.